Listed below are T cell receptor beta chains from one sample, sequenced in a study of blood T cells in healthy people across ages. One entry per CDR3 protein results from TCRdb running MiXCR on the 5' RACE reads. This sample has about 930,000 distinct CDR3 sequences, with almost 30% found just once. These data also featured in a second study, about T cells of mothers and their children.

Source material: blood. These receptor sequences come from a woman between 35 and 50 years old in good health. CDR3s include the opening cysteine and the closing phenylalanine or tryptophan. A D gene is named only where the DNA matches it firmly. A row's size may be missing; if present it is once, few, many or a size class.

J gene | V gene | clone size | D gene | CDR3 protein | CDR3 DNA
TRBJ2-1 | TRBV12-3/TRBV12-4 | NA | NA | CVSSTSGKVYNEQVF | TGTGTCAGCAGTACGTCCGGGAAAGTCTACAATGAGCAGGTCTTC
TRBJ2-7 | TRBV28 | NA | NA | CASSNGFLGEQYF | TGTGCCAGCAGTAACGGTTTCCTAGGAGAGCAGTACTTC
TRBJ1-1 | TRBV4-2 | NA | NA | CAGSPGNTEAFF | TGTGCCGGCAGCCCGGGTAACACTGAAGCTTTCTTT
TRBJ2-4 | TRBV5-1 | many | TRBD2 | CASSPMGGDPIQYF | TGCGCCAGCAGCCCGATGGGGGGGGACCCCATTCAGTACTTC
TRBJ2-7 | TRBV5-1 | many | TRBD1 | CASRRTGAIAYEQYF | TGCGCCAGCAGGCGAACAGGGGCTATCGCCTACGAGCAGTACTTC
TRBJ2-6 | TRBV6-2/TRBV6-3 | many | NA | CASNKQVISGANVLTF | TGTGCCAGCAACAAACAGGTTATCTCTGGGGCCAACGTCCTGACTTTC
TRBJ1-1 | TRBV2 | NA | NA | CASSDGQAGEAFF | TGTGCCAGCAGTGACGGGCAGGCCGGTGAAGCTTTCTTT
TRBJ2-7 | TRBV20-1 | many | TRBD1 | CSASRGGTGPYEQYF | TGCAGTGCCTCCAGAGGGGGGACAGGGCCCTACGAGCAGTACTTC
TRBJ2-3 | TRBV7-9 | NA | TRBD1 | CASSLEDRQSTDTQYF | TGTGCCAGCAGCTTAGAGGACAGGCAAAGCACAGATACGCAGTATTTT
TRBJ2-3 | TRBV7-2 | few | NA | CASSLITDSQYF | TGTGCCAGCAGCTTGATCACGGATTCGCAGTATTTT
TRBJ2-3 | TRBV20-1 | NA | NA | CSAPQAASTDTQYF | TGCAGTGCCCCCCAAGCGGCTAGCACAGATACGCAGTATTTT
TRBJ2-7 | TRBV7-9 | NA | NA | CASSSGRGGHEQYF | TGTGCCAGCAGCTCGGGTCGGGGTGGGCACGAGCAGTACTTC
TRBJ2-1 | TRBV19 | NA | NA | CASSKTGRAYNEQFF | TGTGCCAGTAGTAAAACGGGACGGGCCTACAATGAGCAGTTCTTC
TRBJ2-3 | TRBV5-1 | NA | NA | CASSLGQGLGTDTQYF | TGCGCCAGCAGCTTGGGTCAGGGCTTAGGGACAGATACGCAGTATTTT
TRBJ1-2 | TRBV5-5 | NA | TRBD1 | CASSTGVEGYTF | TGTGCCAGCTCCACAGGGGTTGAGGGCTACACCTTC
TRBJ2-5 | TRBV20-1 | NA | TRBD2 | CSARDSTSARETQYF | TGCAGTGCTAGAGATAGTACTAGCGCTAGAGAGACCCAGTACTTC
TRBJ2-6 | TRBV11-1 | many | NA | CASSPGTGISSGANVLTF | TGTGCCAGCAGCCCGGGCACAGGGATAAGCTCTGGGGCCAACGTCCTGACTTTC
TRBJ2-7 | TRBV7-8 | NA | TRBD2 | CASSLRTSGGARTYNEQYF | TGTGCCAGCAGCCTCCGGACTAGCGGGGGGGCTAGGACCTACAATGAGCAGTACTTC
TRBJ1-1 | TRBV6-6 | many | NA | CASTQGGGMTEAFF | TGTGCCAGCACCCAAGGTGGGGGTATGACTGAAGCTTTCTTT
TRBJ2-1 | TRBV20-1 | NA | TRBD2 | CSAGPSGGYNEQFF | TGCAGTGCAGGGCCTAGCGGGGGCTACAATGAGCAGTTCTTC
TRBJ2-7 | TRBV4-3 | many | NA | CASSQNTGTDGEQYF | TGCGCCAGCAGCCAGAATACCGGGACGGATGGAGAGCAGTACTTC
TRBJ2-5 | TRBV28 | NA | TRBD1 | CASSLRIGRQGAIEQYF | TGTGCCAGCAGTTTAAGAATCGGGCGACAGGGGGCTATAGAGCAGTACTTC
TRBJ2-5 | TRBV20-1 | few | TRBD2 | CSARDPGGSGLAILETQYF | TGCAGTGCTAGAGATCCTGGCGGGTCCGGACTAGCGATTTTGGAGACCCAGTACTTC
TRBJ2-3 | TRBV29-1 | many | NA | CSVESSAHTDTQYF | TGCAGCGTTGAGTCTAGCGCCCACACAGATACGCAGTATTTT
TRBJ2-6 | TRBV7-6 | many | TRBD1 | CASNQGPGGSSGANVLTF | TGTGCCAGCAACCAGGGTCCAGGGGGCTCCTCTGGGGCCAACGTCCTGACTTTC
TRBJ1-4 | TRBV12-5 | few | NA | CAAPEDEKLFF | TGTGCTGCCCCTGAGGATGAAAAACTGTTTTTT
TRBJ2-1 | TRBV20-1 | NA | NA | CSAHQSSTWVSYNEQFF | TGCAGTGCTCATCAATCCTCGACATGGGTCTCCTACAATGAGCAGTTCTTC
TRBJ2-7 | TRBV18 | few | NA | CASSHTGFKKYEQYF | TGTGCCAGCTCACATACAGGGTTTAAGAAATACGAGCAGTACTTC
TRBJ1-2 | TRBV7-2 | few | NA | CAGSLVALGDTGYGYTF | TGTGCCGGCAGCTTAGTCGCTTTAGGGGACACGGGCTATGGCTACACCTTC
TRBJ2-1 | TRBV27 | few | NA | CASSLLGPKSSYNEQFF | TGTGCCAGCAGTTTATTGGGGCCTAAGAGCTCCTACAATGAGCAGTTCTTC
TRBJ2-2 | TRBV15 | NA | TRBD1 | CATSSAIDWTGTGELFF | TGTGCCACCAGCAGTGCTATCGATTGGACAGGGACCGGGGAGCTGTTTTTT
TRBJ1-5 | TRBV9 | few | TRBD1 | CASSVVGGTGEWRNQPQHF | TGTGCCAGCAGCGTAGTAGGCGGGACAGGGGAATGGCGCAATCAGCCCCAGCATTTT
TRBJ2-5 | TRBV4-1 | many | TRBD2 | CASSPGLVMETQYF | TGCGCCAGCAGCCCGGGACTAGTCATGGAGACCCAGTACTTC
TRBJ1-2 | TRBV7-2 | NA | NA | CASSSGRGVGGYTF | TGTGCCAGCAGCTCGGGTCGGGGGGTAGGAGGCTACACCTTC
TRBJ2-7 | TRBV9 | NA | TRBD2 | CANSAAAGTSVHEQYF | TGTGCCAACAGCGCTGCGGCGGGGACTAGCGTCCACGAGCAGTACTTC
TRBJ2-5 | TRBV12-3/TRBV12-4 | few | TRBD2 | CASSLASGGRETQYF | TGTGCCAGCAGTTTAGCTAGCGGGGGGCGGGAGACCCAGTACTTC
TRBJ1-2 | TRBV12-3/TRBV12-4 | NA | TRBD1 | CAGSPRTGDYGYTF | TGTGCCGGCAGTCCCCGGACAGGGGATTATGGCTACACCTTC
TRBJ2-7 | TRBV6-2/TRBV6-3 | NA | NA | CASSSWGERAYEQYF | TGTGCCAGCAGTTCATGGGGGGAACGGGCCTACGAGCAGTACTTC
TRBJ2-7 | TRBV5-1 | NA | TRBD2 | CASGPGGANEQYF | TGCGCCAGCGGCCCGGGGGGGGCCAACGAGCAGTACTTC
TRBJ2-7 | TRBV10-3 | many | TRBD1 | CAISETGVEQYF | TGTGCCATCAGTGAGACAGGGGTCGAGCAGTACTTC
TRBJ2-5 | TRBV6-1 | NA | TRBD1 | CASSHWGQAVQETQYF | TGTGCCAGCAGCCATTGGGGACAGGCGGTCCAAGAGACCCAGTACTTC
TRBJ1-2 | TRBV20-1 | NA | NA | CSARALEFSYGYTF | TGCAGTGCTAGAGCATTGGAGTTCTCCTATGGCTACACCTTC
TRBJ2-7 | TRBV7-2 | many | NA | CASSLGVSRASGEQYF | TGTGCCAGCAGCTTAGGAGTTTCGCGGGCTAGTGGCGAGCAGTACTTC
TRBJ2-3 | TRBV28 | NA | NA | CAGSSGGDTDTQYF | TGTGCCGGCAGTTCTGGCGGGGACACAGATACGCAGTATTTT
TRBJ1-1 | TRBV18 | NA | TRBD1 | CASSRRDRSTEAFF | TGTGCCAGCTCACGCCGGGACAGGTCCACTGAAGCTTTCTTT
TRBJ1-2 | TRBV28 | NA | TRBD1 | CATMDRLDGYTF | TGTGCCACGATGGACAGGTTGGATGGCTACACCTTC
TRBJ2-1 | TRBV9 | few | NA | CASSPPLGGLSYNEQFF | TGTGCCAGCAGCCCCCCTTTGGGGGGCTTGTCCTACAATGAGCAGTTCTTC
TRBJ2-3 | TRBV7-9 | NA | NA | CASSLSSVGGPSSTDTQYF | TGTGCCAGCAGCCTCTCCTCTGTCGGCGGGCCATCTAGCACAGATACGCAGTATTTT
TRBJ2-6 | TRBV7-9 | NA | TRBD1 | CASSSGQGTGANVRTF | TGTGCCAGCAGCTCAGGACAGGGGACTGGGGCCAACGTCCGGACTTTC
TRBJ1-5 | TRBV12-3/TRBV12-4 | few | NA | CASQFTSNQPQHF | TGTGCCAGCCAGTTCACTAGCAATCAGCCCCAGCATTTT
TRBJ2-3 | TRBV12-3/TRBV12-4 | many | TRBD2 | CASRPGGGSRYTDTQYF | TGTGCCAGCAGACCCGGGGGGGGTTCCCGTTACACAGATACGCAGTATTTT
TRBJ2-3 | TRBV4-3 | few | TRBD2 | CASSQGASGESDTQYF | TGCGCCAGCAGCCAGGGGGCTAGCGGGGAGAGTGATACGCAGTATTTT